The 23 T cell receptor beta chains in this list originate from one sample, sequenced in a study of T cell repertoires in cytomegalovirus infection (dated by TCRdb to about 2019). Their specific antigens are unknown. According to the study, the label for this sample's treatment or condition signals: in vitro stimulation with specific CMV peptide epitopes to enrich CMV-specific T cells. Sequencer: Illumina HiSeq 1500. TCRdb reran the public reads through fastp at Q25 and MiXCR, keeping productive beta chains. A single entry per CDR3 protein holds the most common genes and DNA from its merged rows. The sample profile shows some 480,000 distinct CDR3 sequences; 33% of them were found once. Clones ranked in the top ten supply 17% of the sample. This material consisted of cultured PBMCs, taken from culture after CMV antigen stimulation. The source of these receptors is a human donor in good health (CMV status not recorded). Some clones in this sample may be carry-over from other donors' samples.

This clonotype has at least ten counts. The rearrangement uses TRBV5-4 and TRBJ1-1; 10 bases agree with TRBD1. Looked up from germline, CDR1 is SGHNT and CDR2 is YYREEE (reference sequence). The CDR3 consists of 14 residues. Germline trimming cut 4 bases from V and 5 bases from J; bases unmatched to any gene: 5. The CDR3 sequence is CASSGGQGNTEAFF. Written as DNA, the CDR3 is TGTGCCAGCAGCGGGGGACAGGGGAATACTGAAGCTTTCTTT.

V and J are TRBV3-1 and TRBJ2-7, with a possible D match to TRBD2 (6 bases). The CDR3 runs to 14 residues. The germline V gene encodes CDR1 LGHDT and CDR2 YNNKEL (reference sequence). With 0 bases removed from V and 6 bases from J, the gap between germline ends came to 12 bases. The CDR3 protein is CASSQDPQEGEQYF. The CDR3 nucleotides read TGTGCCAGCAGCCAAGATCCCCAGGAGGGCGAGCAGTACTTC.

The V gene is TRBV23-1, the J gene TRBJ2-7, with D perhaps being TRBD1 or TRBD2 (5 bases each). TRBV23-1 is known as an ORF, though its function is uncertain. This CDR3 has 14 residues. V shed 4 bases and J shed 4 bases, with 14 bases lying between them. The chain's CDR3 is CASSRGTGPYEQYV. CDR3 in DNA: TGCGCCAGCAGTCGGGGGACGGGACCGTACGAGCAGTACGTC.

This clonotype was seen only a few times. This sequence joins TRBV28 and TRBJ2-7; 8 nucleotides agree with TRBD1. In germline, CDR1 is MDHEN, CDR2 SYDVKM. CDR3 length equals 14 residues. V trimming: 6 bases; J trimming: 5 bases; junction bases outside the gene matches: 9. For the CDR3, the DNA is TGTGCCAGCAGACTCCGGACAGGGAGAAACGAGCAGTACTTC. Translated: CASRLRTGRNEQYF.

The J gene is TRBJ2-7, the V gene TRBV7-9; TRBD2 matches at 8 bases. This CDR3 contains 13 residues. Germline values: CDR1 SEHNR, CDR2 FQNEAQ (reference sequence). The CDR3, as DNA: TGTGCCAGCAGCATAGCGGGAACCTACGAGCAGTACGTC. Its protein is CASSIAGTYEQYV.

V and J are TRBV7-9 and TRBJ1-5; D gene unclear. V lost 4 bases and J 5 bases, leaving 9 bases between the germline ends. CDR3 length equals 13 residues. Germline assignment: CDR1 SEHNR and CDR2 FQNEAQ (reference sequence). CDR3 nucleotides: TGTGCCAGCAGCTCGGACGGGGATCAGCCCCAGCATTTT. Its translation is CASSSDGDQPQHF.

The chain combines TRBV10-3 with TRBJ1-1; a possible D gene is TRBD1 (5 bases). The V end lost 2 bases, the J end lost 5 bases, and 12 bases lay between the germline ends. The CDR3 length is 14 residues. CDR1 is ENHRY, CDR2 SYGVKD, per germline. For the CDR3, the DNA is TGTGCCATCAGTGAGGATCGGGGCCGGACTGAAGCTTTCTTT. Translated: CAISEDRGRTEAFF.

In DNA, the CDR3 is TGTGCCAGCAGTTTACGTTCAGGGGAGTATGTCGAGCAGTACTTC. It specifies CASSLRSGEYVEQYF. The chain links TRBV28 to TRBJ2-7, with D perhaps TRBD1 (6 bases). Trimming stripped 2 bases from V and 6 bases from J, with 17 bases between. The CDR3 is made up of 15 amino acids. From germline, CDR1 is MDHEN and CDR2 SYDVKM.

The chain has TRBV4-3 and TRBJ2-3, with 11 bases lining up with TRBD1. Germline values: CDR1 LGHNA, CDR2 YSLEER. The V gene end was trimmed by 4 bases and the J gene end by 5 bases; junction bases not matched to a gene: 11. The CDR3 has 17 amino acids. CDR3 sequence reads: CASSRRPGQGGIDTQYF. The CDR3 nucleotides are TGCGCCAGCAGCCGCAGACCGGGACAGGGGGGGATAGATACGCAGTATTTT.

The J gene is TRBJ1-1, the V gene TRBV7-2; D perhaps matches TRBD1 (5 bases). The CDR3 is made up of 16 amino acids. With 4 bases removed from V and 3 bases from J, the gap between germline ends came to 18 bases. Per germline, CDR1 SGHTA and CDR2 FQGNSA. The CDR3 spells CASSSRPREGHTEAFF. The CDR3 nucleotides read TGTGCCAGCAGCTCCCGCCCGCGGGAGGGGCACACTGAAGCTTTCTTT.

On this clonotype: At one end, the junction sequence differs from germline, possibly due to a read error. The CDR3 DNA sequence: TGTGCCAGCAGTTACTCGGACCGGGACTACGGCTACACCTTC. Its translation is CASSYSDRDYGYTF. The chain has TRBV6-2 or TRBV6-3 and TRBJ1-2, with D possibly matching TRBD1 (5 bases). The CDR3 totals 14 residues. CDR1 and CDR2 from the germline V gene are MNHEY and SVGEGT.

This clonotype appeared a few times. This chain links TRBV18 with TRBJ1-4; D is possibly TRBD1 (6 bases). Germline CDR1 KGHSH, CDR2 LQKENI. The CDR3 runs to 17 residues. V was clipped by 3 bases and J by 0 bases, with 14 bases between them. The CDR3 reads CASSPEVAGATNEKLFF. DNA for the CDR3: TGTGCCAGCTCACCGGAGGTGGCAGGGGCAACTAATGAAAAACTGTTTTTT.

The chain combines TRBV6-6 with TRBJ1-6, with unresolved D. Trimming shortened V by 6 bases and J by 9 bases, and 24 bases separated the two germline ends. This CDR3 region has 17 residues. CDR1 and CDR2 (germline): MNHNY, SVGAGI (reference sequence). The CDR3 reads CASSPFARASEGSPLHF. The CDR3 DNA follows: TGTGCCAGCAGCCCTTTTGCGAGGGCCTCCGAGGGTTCACCCCTCCACTTT.

The CDR3 bases are TGTGCCATCAGCGAGGACAGTTACGAGCAGTACTTC. Translating gives CAISEDSYEQYF. The chain recombines TRBV10-3 with TRBJ2-7; perhaps TRBD1 as D (6 bases). CDR3 length equals 12 residues. V was shortened by 6 bases and J by 4 bases, with 10 bases between the two germline ends. Germline V gene sequence: CDR1 ENHRY, CDR2 SYGVKD.

This clonotype has a count of ten or more. The rearrangement joins TRBV7-2 to TRBJ2-5; 8 bases match TRBD2. This CDR3 has 17 residues. Germline assignment: CDR1 SGHTA and CDR2 FQGNSA. V dropped 5 bases and J dropped 5; count of bases not matched to a gene: 16. The CDR3 reads CASSPLSLREGHETQYF. The DNA for the CDR3 is TGTGCCAGCAGCCCTCTGTCGCTCCGGGAGGGCCACGAGACCCAGTACTTC.

The rearrangement joins TRBV13 to TRBJ2-5; 9 positions match TRBD1. The CDR3 is 16 amino acids. V gave up 5 bases and J gave up 5 bases; unmatched junction bases: 12. Germline CDR1 reads PRHDT; CDR2 reads FYEKMQ (reference sequence). CDR3 DNA sequence: TGTGCCAGCAGCCCAGGATTCCGGGACAGGGTTGAGACCCAGTACTTC. This sequence encodes CASSPGFRDRVETQYF.

The V gene is TRBV20-1, the J gene TRBJ1-2; no firm D call. The V gene's germline CDR1 is DFQATT and CDR2 SNEGSKA (reference sequence). This CDR3 is 16 amino acids long. The V and J ends lost 0 bases and 8 bases respectively, with 22 bases between them. In DNA, the CDR3 is TGCAGTGCTAGAGATCCGGGCGGTGCGCCCCGGTCGGGCTACACCTTC. It translates to CSARDPGGAPRSGYTF.

This chain connects TRBV7-2 to TRBJ1-1; 7 bases are shared with TRBD1. Losses at the gene ends were 2 bases for V and 6 bases for J; bases not matched to a gene: 9. The CDR3 is made up of 15 amino acids. Per the germline V gene, CDR1 is SGHTA and CDR2 is FQGNSA. The chain's CDR3 is CASSLTGQTISEAFF. DNA for the CDR3: TGTGCCAGCAGCTTAACGGGACAGACCATATCTGAAGCTTTCTTT.

This clonotype was seen only a few times. V and J are TRBV23-1 and TRBJ1-5; D gene uncertain. TRBV23-1 is designated an ORF whose function remains uncertain. This CDR3 comprises 15 residues. Trimming took off 2 bases at V and 4 bases at J, with 12 bases between the two ends. Here the CDR3 reads CASSQDLSPNQPQHF. The CDR3 DNA reads TGCGCCAGCAGTCAAGACCTATCGCCGAATCAGCCCCAGCATTTT.

The chain joins TRBV7-2 to TRBJ2-1, with TRBD2 matching 12 bases. The germline V gene encodes CDR1 SGHTA and CDR2 FQGNSA. Trimming at V came to 5 bases and at J to 4 bases, leaving 12 bases not matched to a gene. The CDR3 totals 18 residues. Written as DNA, the CDR3 is TGTGCCAGCAGCGGACCCTCTAGCGGGAGGGCCGGGTACAATGAGCAGTTCTTC. Its translation: CASSGPSSGRAGYNEQFF.

V is TRBV28 and J is TRBJ2-7, with D perhaps TRBD2 (7 bases). This CDR3 contains 15 residues. V was clipped by 10 bases and J by 3 bases, with 22 bases between them. Germline V gene data show CDR1 as MDHEN and CDR2 as SYDVKM. The CDR3 DNA reads TGTGCCACCTCAAGTGGGGGGGCCGATAACTACGAGCAGTACTTC. It translates to CATSSGGADNYEQYF.

This clonotype has at least ten counts. The V and J genes are TRBV7-9 and TRBJ1-5; no clear D. Germline CDR1 and CDR2: SEHNR and FQNEAQ (reference sequence). The CDR3 is 13 amino acids. The V end was cut by 2 bases, the J end by 5 bases, with 7 bases between. CDR3 bases: TGTGCCAGCAGCTTAAACCAGTATCAGCCCCAGCATTTT. This gives the protein CASSLNQYQPQHF.

The chain is built from TRBV28 and TRBJ2-7; TRBD2 matches 7 bases. The CDR3 loop spans 12 amino acids. With 10 bases clipped from V and 5 bases from J, the junction kept 8 bases outside the gene matches. Germline-derived CDR1 and CDR2 are MDHEN and SYDVKM. This CDR3 reads CAIAGLINEQYF. CDR3 DNA sequence: TGTGCCATAGCGGGTCTAATAAACGAGCAGTACTTC.